Many counts were recorded for the clone carrying this T cell receptor beta chain. Its antigen is not identified. The data belong to a study of blood T cells in healthy people across ages. Across the study: About one barcoded beta molecule per two T cells was the capture yield of template switching. Study-wide results and limits: Age advanced and TCR beta diversity per million T cells fell, roughly linearly.

Per sample, at least 5 micrograms of total RNA were extracted. With a J-beta primer mix and a sample-barcoded 5' primer, a second PCR ran 7 to 11 cycles. TCRdb recomputed calls from the 5' RACE reads with MiXCR, one row per CDR3 protein. The sample shows around 1.5 million distinct CDR3 sequences, around 36% of them seen only once. The ends were cut back, 3 bases at V and 3 bases at J, with 15 bases in the middle. CDR1 and CDR2 (germline): SGHRS, YFSETQ. This CDR3 comprises 15 residues. Material: blood. The receptor's source is a woman under 40 in good health. This sequence joins TRBV5-1 and TRBJ2-5, with D possibly called TRBD1 or TRBD2 (5 bases each). The DNA of the CDR3 is TGCGCCAGCAGCTCAAACGTGGGGGTGGAAGAGACCCAGTACTTC. Translation: CASSSNVGVEETQYF.